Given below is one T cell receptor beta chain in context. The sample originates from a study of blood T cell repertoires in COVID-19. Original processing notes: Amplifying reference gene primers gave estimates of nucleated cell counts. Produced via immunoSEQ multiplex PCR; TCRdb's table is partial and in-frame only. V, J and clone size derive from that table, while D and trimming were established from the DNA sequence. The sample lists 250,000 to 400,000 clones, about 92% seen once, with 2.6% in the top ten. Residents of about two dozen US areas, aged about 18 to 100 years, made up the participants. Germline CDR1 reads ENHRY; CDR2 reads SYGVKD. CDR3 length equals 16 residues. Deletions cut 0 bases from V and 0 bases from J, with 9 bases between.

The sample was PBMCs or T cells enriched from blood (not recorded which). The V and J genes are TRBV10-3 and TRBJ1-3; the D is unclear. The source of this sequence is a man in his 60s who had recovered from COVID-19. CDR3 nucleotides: TGTGCCATCAGTGAGTCTAAATCTACCTCTGGAAACACCATATATTTT. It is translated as CAISESKSTSGNTIYF.